This TCR beta chain stems from a study of long-term antiretroviral therapy in people with HIV. General study points: Patients on ART gained diversity, which nonetheless stayed below transplant donor controls. Records did not include ART adherence, viral resistance or therapy changes. Pre-ART expanded TRB clones stayed dominant throughout, though often decreasing after ART. Control repertoires displayed wider CDR3 length ranges than the HIV repertoires.

They ran version v3.0 of the immunoSEQ assay at survey level. Repertoires were generated with immunoSEQ multiplex PCR, while TCRdb's copy carries only in-frame clones and drops some. This sample carries tens of thousands of clones, 88% of them seen once, and the ten largest clones take around 4%. Points on this clone: Antigen unknown.

The sample consisted of unsorted PBMCs, taken 0.5 years after starting antiretroviral therapy. This clonotype was obtained from a young woman with HIV.

The CDR3 nucleotides are TGTGCCAGCAGCTACCCTGGACAGGTCATTCACAATGAGCAGTTCTTC. This translates into CASSYPGQVIHNEQFF. J is TRBJ2-1 and V is TRBV7-2, with TRBD1 matching over 7 bases. Germline V lookup: CDR1 SGHTA, CDR2 FQGNSA. V gave up 4 bases and J gave up 5 bases; unmatched junction bases: 11. The CDR3 loop spans 16 amino acids.